The clone carrying this T cell receptor (beta chain) was counted a few times. The CDR3 length is 17 residues. CDR1 and CDR2 (germline): SGHTA, FQGNSA. J gave up 0 bases and V 5 bases, and 11 bases lay outside the gene matches. This sample was included in a study of identical twins. TCRdb analysed the 5' RACE reads with MiXCR anew, one entry per CDR3 protein. Among about 190,000 distinct CDR3 sequences listed, more than 15% were seen once. These data were also reused for a study on T cells expressing NK-cell markers. That work contributes: A handful of donors had dominant NKG2C+ clonotypes that comprised about 1.0-7.5% of their CD8+ T cells. These clonotypes also led the CD3+CD56-NKG2C+ fraction in four donors.

V gene TRBV7-2 combines with J gene TRBJ2-3, with 7 nucleotides matching TRBD2. The sample taken for sequencing was CD8+ T cells sorted from blood. The receptor was isolated from a young woman in good health. CDR3 sequence: CASSPHRDYQSTDTQYF. The DNA for the CDR3 is TGTGCCAGCAGCCCCCACCGGGACTACCAAAGCACAGATACGCAGTATTTT.